What follows is one TCR beta chain and its context. Its target is unknown. This sample was included in a study of T-cell memory formation after mild COVID-19. Study details: For the most part, TCR clusters were specific to one donor. Notes on the study in general: Clones that contracted from day 15 to 85 were balanced CD4/CD8, while later expanders leaned CD4+.

CDR3 size: 15 residues. Trimming took off 6 bases at V and 4 bases at J, with 16 bases between the two ends. TCRdb fed the 5' RACE reads into MiXCR, producing one record per CDR3 protein. The repertoire holds 300,000 to 400,000 distinct CDR3 sequences, with 25% to 30% as singletons. The chain couples TRBV12-3 or TRBV12-4 to TRBJ2-1; D gene unclear. The clonotype comes from an adult woman who had mild COVID-19 (a few samples of this study predate the infection). Cell type and time point are not known. The sample comprised PBMCs or a T cell subset sorted from them (not recorded which). DNA of the CDR3: TGTGCCAGCAGCCCCCCTTGGGGTTTATACAATGAGCAGTTCTTC. Its protein product is CASSPPWGLYNEQFF.